Listed below are T cell receptor beta chains from one sample, sequenced in a study of blood T cells in healthy people across ages. TCRdb recomputed calls from the 5' RACE reads with MiXCR, one row per CDR3 protein. The sample lists some 1,500,000 distinct CDR3 sequences, about 42% occurring once. Sequencing used blood. Every receptor here comes from a young woman in good health. Both conserved end residues are part of each CDR3. A D gene is named only where the DNA matches it firmly.

d_gene: TRBD2
v_gene: TRBV10-3
CDR3aa: CAISEPTSLSYNEQYF

d_gene: NA
v_gene: TRBV2
CDR3aa: CASSDSSGGPDTQYF

d_gene: NA
v_gene: TRBV3-1
CDR3aa: CASSQVVYEQFF

d_gene: TRBD2
v_gene: TRBV4-3
CDR3aa: CASSQEGTSSQETQYF

d_gene: NA
v_gene: TRBV20-1
CDR3aa: CSAITGTSHWEQFF

d_gene: TRBD2
v_gene: TRBV29-1
CDR3aa: CSFNREVSAADTQYF

d_gene: TRBD2
v_gene: TRBV20-1
CDR3aa: CSPGTSGGGKNEQFF

d_gene: TRBD2
v_gene: TRBV4-1
CDR3aa: CASSERGPGNEQFF

d_gene: TRBD2
v_gene: TRBV20-1
CDR3aa: CSARVPRTSGVYEQYF

d_gene: TRBD1
v_gene: TRBV20-1
CDR3aa: CSARGTGGDEQYF

d_gene: NA
v_gene: TRBV7-2
CDR3aa: CASSPRLGGNEQFF

d_gene: NA
v_gene: TRBV6-2/TRBV6-3
CDR3aa: CASIDRQYNEQFF

d_gene: NA
v_gene: TRBV12-3/TRBV12-4
CDR3aa: CASSPDSASTDTQYF

d_gene: TRBD1
v_gene: TRBV4-2
CDR3aa: CASSQVGQDRTEQYF

d_gene: NA
v_gene: TRBV20-1
CDR3aa: CSASTPGEPYQPQHF

d_gene: TRBD1
v_gene: TRBV28
CDR3aa: CAGRPGGSVSEQFF

d_gene: TRBD1
v_gene: TRBV12-3/TRBV12-4
CDR3aa: CASSLGQGTRNQPQHF

d_gene: NA
v_gene: TRBV5-5
CDR3aa: CASSRLTAPNYNSPLHF

d_gene: NA
v_gene: TRBV28
CDR3aa: CASTERSTGTYEQYF

d_gene: TRBD2
v_gene: TRBV15
CDR3aa: CATSRDRLAGVLQTQYF

d_gene: NA
v_gene: TRBV7-2
CDR3aa: CASSSVQGSHEQFF

d_gene: TRBD2
v_gene: TRBV20-1
CDR3aa: CSATAGGHYNEQFF

d_gene: NA
v_gene: TRBV21-1
CDR3aa: CASSIEDPTDYNEQFF

d_gene: NA
v_gene: TRBV7-9
CDR3aa: CASSLYALYQETQYF

d_gene: NA
v_gene: TRBV28
CDR3aa: CASSRTVLPLANYGYTF

d_gene: TRBD1
v_gene: TRBV4-3
CDR3aa: CASSADRSDSGANVLTF

d_gene: NA
v_gene: TRBV4-1
CDR3aa: CASSQGQAGWPQHF

d_gene: NA
v_gene: TRBV27
CDR3aa: CASSLGPGLHQPQHF

d_gene: NA
v_gene: TRBV6-1
CDR3aa: CASSEWGLSEKLFF

d_gene: NA
v_gene: TRBV5-1
CDR3aa: CASSGIPGTSNYGYTF

d_gene: TRBD1
v_gene: TRBV5-5
CDR3aa: CASSFDRALNEQFF

d_gene: NA
v_gene: TRBV18
CDR3aa: CASREQGSSGNTIYF

d_gene: NA
v_gene: TRBV20-1
CDR3aa: CSARDLKLQETQYF

d_gene: NA
v_gene: TRBV6-1
CDR3aa: CAAGTPSYEQYF

d_gene: TRBD2
v_gene: TRBV7-2
CDR3aa: CASSLRVDGRATDTQYF

d_gene: NA
v_gene: TRBV3-1
CDR3aa: CASGRGASYEQYF

d_gene: NA
v_gene: TRBV15
CDR3aa: CATSRGVATGSYEQYF

d_gene: NA
v_gene: TRBV20-1
CDR3aa: CSAGREGVEQFF

d_gene: NA
v_gene: TRBV12-3/TRBV12-4
CDR3aa: CASSTHTGRLTEAFF

d_gene: NA
v_gene: TRBV5-1
CDR3aa: CASSLVGTSEQYF

d_gene: NA
v_gene: TRBV4-3
CDR3aa: CASSQEPGLNTEDFF

d_gene: NA
v_gene: TRBV9
CDR3aa: CASSYGTDYNEQYF

d_gene: TRBD2
v_gene: TRBV2
CDR3aa: CASSGLALSYNEQFF

d_gene: NA
v_gene: TRBV20-1
CDR3aa: CSARSEGWADTQYF

d_gene: NA
v_gene: TRBV2
CDR3aa: CASSVLQENSPPHF

d_gene: NA
v_gene: TRBV20-1
CDR3aa: CSARTRNEKLFF

d_gene: NA
v_gene: TRBV6-1
CDR3aa: CASSDWGSGPQHF

d_gene: NA
v_gene: TRBV27
CDR3aa: CASSVSISLGEQYF

d_gene: TRBD1
v_gene: TRBV4-1
CDR3aa: CASSHLSFKGQPNEKLFF

d_gene: NA
v_gene: TRBV27
CDR3aa: CASSVSQGSYEQYF

d_gene: NA
v_gene: TRBV20-1
CDR3aa: CSATGPLQETQYF

d_gene: NA
v_gene: TRBV25-1
CDR3aa: CASSGGRDEQYF

d_gene: TRBD2
v_gene: TRBV30
CDR3aa: CAWSKLAGYNEQFF